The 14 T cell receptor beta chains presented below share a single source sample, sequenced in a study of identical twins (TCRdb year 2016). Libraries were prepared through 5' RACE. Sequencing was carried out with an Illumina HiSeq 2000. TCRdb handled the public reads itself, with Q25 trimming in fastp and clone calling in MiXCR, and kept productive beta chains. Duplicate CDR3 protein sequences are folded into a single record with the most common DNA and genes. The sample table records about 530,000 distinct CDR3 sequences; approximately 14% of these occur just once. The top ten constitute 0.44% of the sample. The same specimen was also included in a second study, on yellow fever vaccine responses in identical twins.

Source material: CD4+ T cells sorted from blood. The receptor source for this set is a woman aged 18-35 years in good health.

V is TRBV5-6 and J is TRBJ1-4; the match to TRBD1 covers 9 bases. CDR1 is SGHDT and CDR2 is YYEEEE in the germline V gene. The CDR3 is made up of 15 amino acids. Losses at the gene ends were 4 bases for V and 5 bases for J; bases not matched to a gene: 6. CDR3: CASSATGGVNEKLFF. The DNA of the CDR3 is TGTGCCAGCAGCGCCACAGGGGGCGTAAATGAAAAACTGTTTTTT.

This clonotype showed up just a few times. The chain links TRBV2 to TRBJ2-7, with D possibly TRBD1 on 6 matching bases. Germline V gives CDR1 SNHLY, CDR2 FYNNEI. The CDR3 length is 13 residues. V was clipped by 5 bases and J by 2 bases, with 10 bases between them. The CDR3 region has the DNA TGTGCCAGCAGTAGGACAGCTACCTACGAGCAGTACGTC. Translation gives CASSRTATYEQYV.

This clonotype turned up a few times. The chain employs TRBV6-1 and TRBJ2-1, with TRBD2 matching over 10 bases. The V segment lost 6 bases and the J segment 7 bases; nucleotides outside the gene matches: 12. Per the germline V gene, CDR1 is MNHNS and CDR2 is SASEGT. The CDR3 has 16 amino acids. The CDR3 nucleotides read TGTGCCAGCAGACCCGGACTAGCGGTCACGTGGAATGAGCAGTTCTTC. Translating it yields CASRPGLAVTWNEQFF.

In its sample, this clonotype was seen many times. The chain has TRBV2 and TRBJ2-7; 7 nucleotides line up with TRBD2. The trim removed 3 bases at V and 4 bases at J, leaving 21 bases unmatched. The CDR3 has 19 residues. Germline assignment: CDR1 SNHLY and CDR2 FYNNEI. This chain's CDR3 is CASSDVPSLSAGVSYEQYF. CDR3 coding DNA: TGTGCCAGCAGTGATGTCCCTTCCTTGTCGGCGGGAGTTTCGTACGAGCAGTACTTC. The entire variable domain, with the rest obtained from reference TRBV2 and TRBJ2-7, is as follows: EPEVTQTPSHQVTQMGQEVILRCVPISNHLYFYWYRQILGQKVEFLVSFYNNEISEKSEIFDDQFSVERPDGSNFTLKIRSTKLEDSAMYFCASSDVPSLSAGVSYEQYFGPGTRLTVT.

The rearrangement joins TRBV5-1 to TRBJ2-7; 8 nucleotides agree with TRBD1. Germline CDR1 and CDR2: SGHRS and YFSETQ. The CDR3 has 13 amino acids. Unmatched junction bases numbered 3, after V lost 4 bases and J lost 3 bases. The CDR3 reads CASSLQGDYEQYF. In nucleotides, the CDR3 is TGCGCCAGCAGCCTACAGGGGGACTACGAGCAGTACTTC.

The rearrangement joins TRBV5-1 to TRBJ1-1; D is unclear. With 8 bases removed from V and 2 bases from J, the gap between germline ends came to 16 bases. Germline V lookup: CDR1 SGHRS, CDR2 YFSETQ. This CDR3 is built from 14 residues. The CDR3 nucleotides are TGCGCCAGTAAGTCGGAGGCAACCAACACTGAAGCTTTCTTT. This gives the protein CASKSEATNTEAFF.

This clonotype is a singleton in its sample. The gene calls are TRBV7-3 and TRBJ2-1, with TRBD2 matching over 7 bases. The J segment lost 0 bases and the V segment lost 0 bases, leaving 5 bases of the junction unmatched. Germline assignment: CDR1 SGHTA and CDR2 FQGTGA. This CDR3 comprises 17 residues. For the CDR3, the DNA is TGTGCCAGCAGCTTAACGATCGGCGGGGGCTCCTACAATGAGCAGTTCTTC. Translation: CASSLTIGGGSYNEQFF.

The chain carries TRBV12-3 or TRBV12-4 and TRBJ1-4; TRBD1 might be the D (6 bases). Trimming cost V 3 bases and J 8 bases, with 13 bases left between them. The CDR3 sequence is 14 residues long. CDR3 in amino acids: CASSFTGRDEKLFF. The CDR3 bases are TGTGCCAGCAGTTTCACAGGGAGGGACGAAAAACTGTTTTTT.

CDR3 amino acids: CSAGLATSGETQYF. CDR3 sequence (DNA): TGCAGCGCGGGACTAGCGACGTCGGGGGAGACCCAGTACTTC. This chain connects TRBV29-1 to TRBJ2-5; 10 bases fit TRBD2. Germline CDR1 and CDR2: SQVTM and ANQGSEA. J was trimmed by 5 bases and V by 7 bases; bases with no gene match: 10. This CDR3 region has 14 residues.

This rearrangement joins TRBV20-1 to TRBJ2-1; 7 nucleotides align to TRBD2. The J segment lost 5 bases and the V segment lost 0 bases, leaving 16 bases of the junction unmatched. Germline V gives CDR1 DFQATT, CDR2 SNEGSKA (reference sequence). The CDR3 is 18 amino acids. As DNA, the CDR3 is TGCAGTGCTAGAGATGATGAAGCCGGTAGCGGGTGGGACAATGAGCAGTTCTTC. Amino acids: CSARDDEAGSGWDNEQFF.

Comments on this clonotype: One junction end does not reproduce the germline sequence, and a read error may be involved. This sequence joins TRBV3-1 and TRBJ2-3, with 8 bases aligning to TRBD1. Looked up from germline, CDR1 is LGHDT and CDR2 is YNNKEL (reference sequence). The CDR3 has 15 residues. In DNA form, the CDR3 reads TGTGCCACCAGCCGCATAGGACAGGGAGCGGATACGCAGTATTTT. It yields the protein CATSRIGQGADTQYF.

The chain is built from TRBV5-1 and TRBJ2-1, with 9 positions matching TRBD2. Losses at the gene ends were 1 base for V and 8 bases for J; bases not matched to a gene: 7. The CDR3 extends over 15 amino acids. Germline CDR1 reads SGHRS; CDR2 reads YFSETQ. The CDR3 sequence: CASSLQREAGYEQFF. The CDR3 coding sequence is TGCGCCAGCAGCTTGCAGCGGGAGGCCGGGTATGAGCAGTTCTTC.

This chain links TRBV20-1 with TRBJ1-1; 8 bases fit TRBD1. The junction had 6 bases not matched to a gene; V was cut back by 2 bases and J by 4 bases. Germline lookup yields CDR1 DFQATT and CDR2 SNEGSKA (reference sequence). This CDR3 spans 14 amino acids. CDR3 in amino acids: CSARTGGGGTEAFF. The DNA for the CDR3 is TGCAGTGCTAGAACAGGGGGTGGGGGCACTGAAGCTTTCTTT.

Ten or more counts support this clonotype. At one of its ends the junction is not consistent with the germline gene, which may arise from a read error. CDR3: CASSESGNEQFF. As DNA, the CDR3 is TGCGCCAGCAGTGAGTCAGGCAATGAGCAGTTCTTC. This chain uses TRBV2 with TRBJ2-1, with D uncertain. This CDR3 spans 12 amino acids. Looked up from germline, CDR1 is SNHLY and CDR2 is FYNNEI.